Below, 5 T cell receptor beta chains from the same sample are listed, as sequenced in a study of T cell clones after liver transplantation. Generated by immunoSEQ multiplex PCR, the TCRdb table keeps only in-frame clones and is missing some. The top ten hold 24% of the sample, which has about 11,000 clones, around 70% seen once. Material: CD4+ T cells from blood, obtained around 32 months after liver transplant. These receptors originate from a human patient who received a liver transplant. Some T cells may arise from the graft donor.

The sample holds one count of this clone. J is TRBJ1-6 and V is TRBV27, with no clear D. This CDR3 is built from 14 residues. V lost 3 bases, J lost 8 bases, and 11 bases lay in between. The germline CDR1 and CDR2 sequences are MNHEY and SMNVEV (reference sequence). CDR3 sequence reads: CASSFWGGDSPLHF. CDR3 nucleotides: TGTGCCAGCAGTTTCTGGGGAGGCGATTCACCCCTCCACTTT.

In its sample, this clone is medium-sized. The chain couples TRBV13 to TRBJ1-1, with no clear D. V lost 0 bases, J lost 6 bases, and 14 bases lay in between. Looked up from germline, CDR1 is PRHDT and CDR2 is FYEKMQ (reference sequence). The CDR3 is made up of 15 amino acids. Here the CDR3 DNA reads TGTGCCAGCAGCTTAGGTGGTGGTGGTATTGCTGAAGCTTTCTTT. This encodes CASSLGGGGIAEAFF. The full variable domain, in which reference TRBV13 and TRBJ1-1 provide the parts outside the CDR3, is AAGVIQSPRHLIKEKRETATLKCYPIPRHDTVYWYQQGPGQDPQFLISFYEKMQSDKGSIPDRFSAQQFSDYHSELNMSSLELGDSALYFCASSLGGGGIAEAFFGQGTRLTVV.

The rearrangement links TRBV28 to TRBJ1-5; weak D call: TRBD1 (6 bases). Between the trimmed V and J ends, which lost 10 bases and 2 bases, there was a span of 15 bases. There are 14 residues in the CDR3. Germline V gives CDR1 MDHEN, CDR2 SYDVKM. The CDR3: CANQNRDGNQPQHF. The CDR3 bases are TGTGCCAACCAAAACAGGGACGGCAATCAGCCCCAGCATTTT.

The V call is TRBV4-1, the J call TRBJ1-2, with D possibly TRBD1 on 6 matching bases. Between the trimmed V and J ends, which lost 4 bases and 4 bases, there was a span of 13 bases. The germline V gene encodes CDR1 MGHRA and CDR2 YSYEKL. The CDR3 extends over 14 amino acids. The CDR3 DNA reads as TGCGCCAGCAGCCCCGAGACAGGTAGCTATGGCTACACCTTC. It specifies CASSPETGSYGYTF.

The chain couples TRBV6-1 to TRBJ1-3; D unresolved. This CDR3 has 16 amino acids. Trimming shortened V by 2 bases and J by 3 bases, and 14 bases separated the two germline ends. Germline V CDR1 and CDR2: MNHNS, SASEGT. The CDR3 nucleotides are TGTGCCAGCAGTGAATGGGTGGGTTCATTTGGAAACACCATATATTTT. It specifies CASSEWVGSFGNTIYF.